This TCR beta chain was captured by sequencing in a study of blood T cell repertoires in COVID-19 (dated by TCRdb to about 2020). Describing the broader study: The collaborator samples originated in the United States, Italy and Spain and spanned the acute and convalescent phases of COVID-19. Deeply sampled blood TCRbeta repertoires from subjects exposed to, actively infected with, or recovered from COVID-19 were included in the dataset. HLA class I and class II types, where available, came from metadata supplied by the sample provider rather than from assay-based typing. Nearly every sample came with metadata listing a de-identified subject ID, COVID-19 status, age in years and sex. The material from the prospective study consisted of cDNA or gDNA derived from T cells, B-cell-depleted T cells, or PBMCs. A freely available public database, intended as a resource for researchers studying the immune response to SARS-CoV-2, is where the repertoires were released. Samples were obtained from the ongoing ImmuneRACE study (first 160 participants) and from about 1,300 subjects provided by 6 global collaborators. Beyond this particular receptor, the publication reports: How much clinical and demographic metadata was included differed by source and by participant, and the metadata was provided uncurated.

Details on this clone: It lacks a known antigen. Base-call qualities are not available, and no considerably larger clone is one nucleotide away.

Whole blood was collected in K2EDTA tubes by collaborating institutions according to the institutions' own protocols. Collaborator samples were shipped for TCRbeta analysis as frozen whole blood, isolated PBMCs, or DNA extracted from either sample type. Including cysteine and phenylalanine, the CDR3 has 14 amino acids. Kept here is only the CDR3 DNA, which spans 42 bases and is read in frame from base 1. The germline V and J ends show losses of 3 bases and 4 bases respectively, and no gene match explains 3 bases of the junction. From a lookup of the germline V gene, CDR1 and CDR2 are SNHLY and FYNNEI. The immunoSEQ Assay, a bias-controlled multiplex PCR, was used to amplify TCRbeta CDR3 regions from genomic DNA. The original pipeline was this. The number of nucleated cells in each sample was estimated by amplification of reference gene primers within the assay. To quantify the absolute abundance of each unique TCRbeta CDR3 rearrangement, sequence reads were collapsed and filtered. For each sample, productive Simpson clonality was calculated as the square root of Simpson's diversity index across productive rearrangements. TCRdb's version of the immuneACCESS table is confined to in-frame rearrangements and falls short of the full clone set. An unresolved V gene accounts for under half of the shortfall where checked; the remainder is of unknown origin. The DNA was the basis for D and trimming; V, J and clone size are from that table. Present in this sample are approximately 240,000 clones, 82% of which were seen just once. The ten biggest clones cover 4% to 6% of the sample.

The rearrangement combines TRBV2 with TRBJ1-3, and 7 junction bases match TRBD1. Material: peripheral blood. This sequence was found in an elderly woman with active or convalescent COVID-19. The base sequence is TGTGCCAGCAGTGAGACAGGGCGCGGAAACACCATATATTTT. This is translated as CASSETGRGNTIYF.